Presented here are 19 T cell receptor beta chains from one specimen sequenced in a study of tissue T cells after allogeneic stem cell transplantation. Only in-frame clones appear in the TCRdb table, and some are missing; sequencing was by immunoSEQ multiplex PCR. Among about 8,700 clones listed, roughly 44% were seen once. Time point described: mouse harvest day 7 after allogeneic transplant. Mouse grafts combined 10^7 T-cell-depleted bone marrow cells with 10^6 splenic CD5+ T cells. The sample comprised skin. Receptors were obtained from a female BALB/c mouse given C57BL/6 T cells with graft-versus-host disease after an allogeneic hematopoietic cell transplant.

As concerns this clone: Mouse gene names and germline throughout. The read finishes 1 residue shy of the CDR3 end, and the germline J gene is used to complete it. The chain combines TRBV15 with TRBJ1-5, with TRBD1 as a possible D gene (5 bases). The CDR3 sequence is 13 residues long. Germline-derived CDR1 and CDR2 are SGHND and FRSKSL. V lost 6 bases to trimming and J lost 1 base, with 7 bases between them. The CDR3 bases that were read are TGTGCCAGCAGGAGACAGAACAACCAGGCTCCGCTT. Its protein is CASRRQNNQAPL. The CDR3 in its entirety is CASRRQNNQAPLF.

Turning to this clone: Gene names and germline match the mouse. The sequenced fragment ends 1 residue before the CDR3 boundary, so the rest is inferred from the germline J gene. V usage is TRBV3 and J usage is TRBJ1-4; 7 bases line up with TRBD1. The germline CDR1 and CDR2 sequences are SNHLY and FYNGKV (reference sequence). Trimming cost V 2 bases and J 2 bases; bases outside gene matches: 2. The CDR3 totals 15 residues. CDR3 DNA, as far as it was read: TGTGCCAGCAGCTTAAGACAGGGCTCCAACGAAAGATTATTT. Translated, it gives CASSLRQGSNERLF. The whole CDR3 protein is CASSLRQGSNERLFF.

As concerns this clone: Gene names denote mouse genes. The read gets to within 1 residue of the CDR3 end, and the germline J gene fills in the rest. This chain uses TRBV14 with TRBJ2-7; D perhaps matches TRBD2 (6 bases). V was shortened by 2 bases and J by 0 bases, with 12 bases between the two germline ends. This CDR3 is built from 15 residues. Looked up from germline, CDR1 is SGHDT and CDR2 is FRDEAV. The sequenced CDR3 bases are TGTGCCAGCAGTTTGACGGGGGGTAGCTCCTATGAACAGTAC. Translated, it gives CASSLTGGSSYEQY. The full-length CDR3 reads as CASSLTGGSSYEQYF.

This clone was counted a few times. Any gene name here is a mouse gene name. The CDR3 end is not reached by the read, which stops 1 residue before it; the germline J gene fills it in. V and J are TRBV26 and TRBJ2-4; 7 bases are shared with TRBD1. V shed 3 bases and J 4 bases; nucleotides not matched to a gene: 4. The CDR3 length is 14 residues. Per the germline V gene, CDR1 is KGHPV and CDR2 is FQNQEV (reference sequence). The CDR3 reads CASSLRDSKNTLYF. CDR3 bases read: TGTGCCAGCAGTCTCCGGGACAGCAAAAACACCTTGTAC.

This clone was counted a few times. Mouse germline and gene names are used. The CDR3 end is not reached by the read, which stops 1 residue before it; the germline J gene fills it in. The rearrangement links TRBV1 to TRBJ1-5, with a tentative D call TRBD1 (5 bases). The germline V gene has CDR1 NSQYPW and CDR2 LRSPGD (reference sequence). The CDR3 is 16 amino acids. Trimming removed 0 bases from V and 0 bases from J, with 9 bases in between. CDR3: CTCSADMDNNNQAPLF. The CDR3 bases that were read are TGCACCTGCAGTGCAGATATGGACAATAACAACCAGGCTCCGCTT.

As for this clone: One base away lies a much larger clone, so this may be a sequencing read error. All gene names here are mouse names. Read sequence stops 1 residue before the CDR3 end, and the germline J gene provides the missing end. Other DNA sequences in this specimen translate into the identical CDR3. The chain has TRBV26 and TRBJ1-5; D perhaps matches TRBD1 (5 bases). V was shortened by 4 bases and J by 4 bases, with 8 bases between the two germline ends. CDR1 is KGHPV and CDR2 is FQNQEV in the germline V gene (reference sequence). The CDR3 totals 13 residues. The sequenced part of the CDR3 DNA is TGTGCCAGCAGTCCCGGACAAAACCAGGCTCCGCTT. It codes for CASSPGQNQAPL. The entire CDR3 sequence reads CASSPGQNQAPLF.

Notes on this clone: Gene names refer to mouse genes. The sequenced fragment ends 1 residue before the CDR3 boundary, so the rest is inferred from the germline J gene. The chain carries TRBV2 and TRBJ2-5, with 11 bases lining up with TRBD2. This CDR3 region has 15 residues. Losses at the gene ends were 2 bases for V and 3 bases for J; bases not matched to a gene: 1. Germline CDR1 is LGHNA and CDR2 is YSYQKL. The CDR3 region is CASSQRDWGQDTQYF. The sequenced part of the CDR3 DNA is TGTGCCAGCAGCCAAAGGGACTGGGGGCAAGACACCCAGTAC.

This clone is medium-sized (0.01 to 0.1%) within its sample. Mouse names are used for the genes. The read stops 1 residue short of the end of the CDR3; the missing end is completed from the germline J gene. The rearrangement joins TRBV26 to TRBJ1-4, with TRBD1 as a possible D gene (5 bases). Germline V gene lookup returns CDR1 KGHPV and CDR2 FQNQEV (reference sequence). The CDR3 is 14 residues long. V lost 2 bases and J 4 bases, leaving 8 bases between the germline ends. The CDR3 protein is CASSLAGFNERLFF. The covered CDR3 bases are TGTGCCAGCAGTCTGGCAGGGTTCAACGAAAGATTATTT.

In the case of this clone: The genes and germline here are from mouse. The CDR3 bases that were read are TGTGCCAGCAGCCAAGAAGGGGGGCGCGTCACAGAAGTCTTC. Its translation is CASSQEGGRVTEVF. From start to end, the CDR3 is CASSQEGGRVTEVFF. The chain carries TRBV5 and TRBJ1-1, with D maybe TRBD1 (6 bases). Coverage ceases 1 residue before the CDR3 finishes, and the germline J gene fills in the end. V was pared by 0 bases and J by 4 bases, with 12 bases between. Germline V gene lookup returns CDR1 LGHNA and CDR2 YNLKQL (reference sequence). This CDR3 has 15 amino acids.

This clone came up a few times. The genes and germline here are from mouse. The observed sequence ends 1 residue before the CDR3 terminus, with the missing tail filled in from the germline J gene. The rearrangement links TRBV19 to TRBJ1-4; D perhaps matches TRBD1 (6 bases). The ends were cut back, 4 bases at V and 0 bases at J, with 7 bases in the middle. The germline V gene has CDR1 FNHDT and CDR2 SITEND (reference sequence). The length of the CDR3 is 14 residues. The CDR3 region is CASSYRVSNERLFF. The part of the CDR3 DNA that was read is TGTGCCAGCAGTTACAGGGTTTCCAACGAAAGATTATTT.

This clone was seen only a few times. Genes and germline come from the mouse. The read is 1 residue too short to cover the CDR3 end, so that end is filled in from the germline J gene. The chain is built from TRBV12-1 and TRBJ2-1; unclear D gene. This CDR3 region has 13 residues. Trimming stripped 1 base from V and 1 base from J, with 4 bases between. The germline CDR1 and CDR2 sequences are SGHSN and HYEKVE. CDR3 DNA, as far as it was read: TGTGCCAGCTCTCTAGGGAACTATGCTGAGCAGTTC. Protein sequence: CASSLGNYAEQF. The full CDR3 sequence reads CASSLGNYAEQFF.

This clone was detected a few times. Genes and germline come from the mouse. From the germline J gene comes the end of the CDR3, since the read stops 1 residue before it. The J gene is TRBJ2-3, the V gene TRBV13-1, with unresolved D. The CDR3 runs 14 residues. Trimming removed 0 bases from V and 0 bases from J, with 5 bases in between. Looked up from germline, CDR1 is NSHNY and CDR2 is SYGAGN. The DNA read from the CDR3 is TGTGCCAGCAGTGATGTGGGTAGTGCAGAAACGCTGTAT. Protein sequence: CASSDVGSAETLY. The whole CDR3 is CASSDVGSAETLYF.

Comment on this clone: Any gene name here is a mouse gene name. Coverage ceases 1 residue before the CDR3 finishes, and the germline J gene fills in the end. The chain links TRBV19 to TRBJ2-2; weak D call: TRBD2 (5 bases). The CDR3 sequence is 14 residues long. Trimming pared 1 base from V and 1 base from J, leaving 5 bases between. CDR1 is FNHDT, CDR2 SITEND, per germline (reference sequence). The CDR3 DNA, read in part, is TGTGCCAGCAGTATAACTGGAAACACCGGGCAGCTCTAC. Amino acids: CASSITGNTGQLY. The whole CDR3 sequence reads CASSITGNTGQLYF.

Worth noting for this clone: Here the gene names and germline are mouse. The read finishes 1 residue shy of the CDR3 end, and the germline J gene is used to complete it. The genes are TRBV13-1 and TRBJ2-4; D might be TRBD2 (6 bases). The ends were cut back, 6 bases at V and 0 bases at J, with 8 bases in the middle. Germline CDR1 reads NSHNY; CDR2 reads SYGAGN. CDR3 length equals 13 residues. The CDR3 bases that were read are TGTGCCAGCAAACTGGGTAGTCAAAACACCTTGTAC. It encodes CASKLGSQNTLY. In full, the CDR3 reads CASKLGSQNTLYF.

Concerning this clone itself: Germline and genes: mouse. The read ends 1 residue before the CDR3 terminus; that terminus is restored from the germline J gene. This chain connects TRBV26 to TRBJ1-5, with D unclear. The CDR3 extends over 12 amino acids. Trimming left V 4 bases short and J 3 bases short, with 4 bases between. Germline assignment: CDR1 KGHPV and CDR2 FQNQEV (reference sequence). The covered CDR3 bases are TGTGCCAGCAGTCAGATCAACCAGGCTCCGCTT. Translation: CASSQINQAPL. The full-length CDR3 reads as CASSQINQAPLF.

As concerns this clone: Genes and germline are mouse. The read terminates 1 residue ahead of where the CDR3 ends, so the germline J gene completes it. This chain connects TRBV3 to TRBJ1-2; D is ambiguous. CDR1 is SNHLY, CDR2 FYNGKV, per germline (reference sequence). Between the trimmed V and J ends, which lost 5 bases and 0 bases, there was a span of 4 bases. This CDR3 is 12 amino acids long. This chain's CDR3 is CASSPSNSDYTF. The part of the CDR3 DNA that was read is TGTGCCAGCAGCCCCTCAAACTCCGACTACACC.

This clone appeared a few times. The gene symbols are mouse symbols. The sequenced part of the CDR3 DNA is TGTGCCAGCAGTCTGACTAGTCAAAACACCTTGTAC. It codes for CASSLTSQNTLY. The whole CDR3 protein is CASSLTSQNTLYF. The chain carries TRBV26 and TRBJ2-4; D gene ambiguous. The read terminates 1 residue ahead of where the CDR3 ends, so the germline J gene completes it. V was pared by 2 bases and J by 0 bases, with 3 bases between. The CDR3 runs 13 residues. Germline V gene lookup returns CDR1 KGHPV and CDR2 FQNQEV (reference sequence).

As concerns this clone: Any gene name here is a mouse gene name. The read terminates 1 residue before the CDR3 end, so the remaining end is supplied by the germline J gene. This chain links TRBV26 with TRBJ1-5, with 7 bases fitting TRBD1. Germline V gives CDR1 KGHPV, CDR2 FQNQEV (reference sequence). The CDR3 has 15 residues. After removal of 3 bases from V and 5 bases from J, the junction contained 7 bases not matched to a gene. The CDR3 here is CASSLSSGTDQAPLF. The sequenced CDR3 bases are TGTGCCAGCAGTCTCTCCTCCGGGACAGACCAGGCTCCGCTT.

On this clone: Gene names are the mouse ones. The read terminates 1 residue ahead of where the CDR3 ends, so the germline J gene completes it. The rearrangement joins TRBV3 to TRBJ1-1, with TRBD1 identical over 7 bases. Germline assignment: CDR1 SNHLY and CDR2 FYNGKV (reference sequence). The J segment lost 9 bases and the V segment lost 5 bases, leaving 9 bases of the junction unmatched. The CDR3 length is 13 residues. The DNA read from the CDR3 is TGTGCCAGCAGCGAGACAGGGAAGGAAAAAGTCTTC. Translated: CASSETGKEKVF. The complete CDR3 sequence is CASSETGKEKVFF.